Below, one T cell receptor (beta chain) is given with its context. Its antigen is not identified. This entry comes from a study of T cell repertoires in aging, cancer and after chemotherapy. At the level of the study: Donor ages fell into six groups from 30 or younger up to 70 or older. Over several months to years, re-sampled healthy donor repertoires clearly shared clones. Study-level points and caveats: Across the chemotherapy interval, each cancer cohort showed higher median generation probability, suggesting thymic rebound. Age-matched healthy donors had significantly more diverse, less clonal blood TCR repertoires than untreated cancer patients.

Rearranged V-D-J TRB sequences were amplified with a mixed TRB-A/B primer pool. TCRdb re-analysed the multiplex PCR reads in MiXCR, keeping a single row per CDR3 protein. The sample lists roughly 10,000 distinct CDR3 sequences, 38% seen once, with approximately 8.2% in the top ten. TCR beta rearrangements were amplified from peripheral blood genomic DNA. The sequenced sample consisted of blood. The clonotype originates from a human donor in good health.

CDR3 sequence (DNA): TGTGCCAGCAGCAGAGAGGAGGCTGGCAATCAGCCCCAGCATTTT. It translates to CASSREEAGNQPQHF. The V call is TRBV6-1, the J call TRBJ1-5; no reliable D call. The CDR3 loop spans 15 amino acids. V lost 6 bases and J lost 2, with 14 bases in between. Germline-derived CDR1 and CDR2 are MNHNS and SASEGT.